The TCR beta chain described here comes from a study of blood T cell repertoires in COVID-19. Study details: From the United States, Italy and Spain came samples of acute and convalescent COVID-19.

Authors' analysis steps: How many nucleated cells were present was estimated from reference gene primer amplification. Sequencing was performed with immunoSEQ multiplex PCR; in TCRdb, only in-frame clones are kept and a portion is missing. V, J and clone size derive from that table, while D and trimming were established from the DNA sequence. Here the sample spans 180,000 or so clones, less than 85% being singletons. Germline assignment: CDR1 LNHDA and CDR2 SQIVND (reference sequence). V lost 10 bases, J lost 4 bases, and 8 bases stayed unmatched. The CDR3 extends over 15 amino acids. This chain connects TRBV19 to TRBJ2-3, with 13 bases lining up with TRBD2. This TCR derives from a man between 50 and 59 years old who had recovered from COVID-19. Sequencing was performed on peripheral blood. The CDR3 DNA is TGTGCCACCTCAAGGACTAGCGGGAGTCCAGATACGCAGTATTTT. Protein sequence: CATSRTSGSPDTQYF. The full variable domain, with the rest looked up from reference TRBV19 and TRBJ2-3, is DGGITQSPKYLFRKEGQNVTLSCEQNLNHDAMYWYRQDPGQGLRLIYYSQIVNDFQKGDIAEGYSVSREKKESFPLTVTSAQKNPTAFYLCATSRTSGSPDTQYFGPGTRLTVL.